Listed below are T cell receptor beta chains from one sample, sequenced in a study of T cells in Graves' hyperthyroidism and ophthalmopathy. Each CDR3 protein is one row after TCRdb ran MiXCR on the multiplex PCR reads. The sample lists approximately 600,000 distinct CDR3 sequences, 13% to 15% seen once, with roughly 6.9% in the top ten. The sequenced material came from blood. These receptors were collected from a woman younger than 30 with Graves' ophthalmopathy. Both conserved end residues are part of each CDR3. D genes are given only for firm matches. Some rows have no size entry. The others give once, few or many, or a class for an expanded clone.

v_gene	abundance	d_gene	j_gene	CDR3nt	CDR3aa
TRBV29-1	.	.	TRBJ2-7	TGCAGCGTTGAAGGCTATTTGGGCTCCTACGAGCAGTACTTC	CSVEGYLGSYEQYF
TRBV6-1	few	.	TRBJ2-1	TGTGCCAGCAAACTACATCCCCCACCTGCCGACAATGAGCAGTTCTTC	CASKLHPPPADNEQFF
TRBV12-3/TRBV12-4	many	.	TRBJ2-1	TGTGCCAGCAGGAGTACGGACAGCCTCTACAATGAGCAGTTCTTC	CASRSTDSLYNEQFF
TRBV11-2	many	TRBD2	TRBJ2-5	TGTGCCAGCAGCTCATTAGCGGGAGACGGGGGGACCCAGTACTTC	CASSSLAGDGGTQYF
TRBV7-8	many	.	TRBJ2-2	TGTGCCAGCAGCTTAGCGCAGAACCCGGGACGGGTTTTGAGGGAGCTGTTTTTT	CASSLAQNPGRVLRELFF
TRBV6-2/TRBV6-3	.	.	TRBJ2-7	TGTGCCAGCAGTTACGTTATCCCCGGAGCACACTACGAGCAGTACTTC	CASSYVIPGAHYEQYF
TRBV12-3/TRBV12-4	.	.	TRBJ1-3	TGTGCCAGCACTCGGACGGAAAACACCATATATTTT	CASTRTENTIYF
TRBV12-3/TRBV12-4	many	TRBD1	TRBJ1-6	TGTGCCAGCAGTTTCGACAGGGTCGAGTATAATTCACCCCTCCACTTT	CASSFDRVEYNSPLHF
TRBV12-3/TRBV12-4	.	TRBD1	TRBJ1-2	TGTGCCAGCAGTCCCCGGGACAGCCGGGGCCATGGCTACACCTTC	CASSPRDSRGHGYTF
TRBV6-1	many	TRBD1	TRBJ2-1	TGTGCCAGCAGTTTGACAGGGGGCGAATACAATGAGCAGTTCTTC	CASSLTGGEYNEQFF
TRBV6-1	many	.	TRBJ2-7	TGTGCCAGCAGTGAAGGCAGGGCCAGCTCCTACGAGCAGTACTTC	CASSEGRASSYEQYF
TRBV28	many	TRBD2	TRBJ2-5	TGTGCCAGCAGTTTATGGACTAGCGGGACTGTTGGAGAGACCCAGTACTTC	CASSLWTSGTVGETQYF
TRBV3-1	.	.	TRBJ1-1	TGTGCCAGCAGCCAAGTGCGGCTTTTAGAATCAATGAACACTGAAGCTTTCTTT	CASSQVRLLESMNTEAFF
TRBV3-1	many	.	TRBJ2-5	TGTGCCAGCAGCCAAGCGCCGGGGGCAGAGACCCAGTACTTC	CASSQAPGAETQYF
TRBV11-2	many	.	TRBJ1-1	TGTGCCAGCAGCTTACAGGGTATTGGGACTGAAGCTTTCTTT	CASSLQGIGTEAFF
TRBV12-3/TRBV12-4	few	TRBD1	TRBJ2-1	TGTGCCAGCAGGGGGGGCGACAGGGGGCGCTTCAATGAGCAGTTCTTC	CASRGGDRGRFNEQFF
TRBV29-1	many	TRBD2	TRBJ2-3	TGCAGCGTTGAAGTTGGGCTAGCGGTTGATACGCAGTATTTT	CSVEVGLAVDTQYF
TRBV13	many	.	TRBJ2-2	TGTGCCAGCAGCTTAGCGGCGAACACCGGGGAGCTGTTTTTT	CASSLAANTGELFF
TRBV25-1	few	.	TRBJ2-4	TGTGCCAGCAGTGAATTTAAACTGGGTGCGGCCAAAAACATTCAGTACTTC	CASSEFKLGAAKNIQYF
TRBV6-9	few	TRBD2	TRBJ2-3	TGTGCCAGCAGTTACACCTCGGGACTAGCGGGAGCAGATACGCAGTATTTT	CASSYTSGLAGADTQYF
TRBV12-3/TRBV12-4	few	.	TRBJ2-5	TGTGCCACCCAGGGGGGGAAGACCCAGTACTTC	CATQGGKTQYF
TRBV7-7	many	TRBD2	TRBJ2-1	TGTGCTAGCAGCCCCGGGACTAGCGGGGGTCTTGAGCAGTTCTTC	CASSPGTSGGLEQFF
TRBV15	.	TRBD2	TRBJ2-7	TGTGCCACCAGCAGAGATGAACTAGCGGGAGACCGAGATGGAGACGAGCAGTACTTC	CATSRDELAGDRDGDEQYF
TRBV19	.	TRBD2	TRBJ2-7	TGTGCCAGTAGTCGAAACCGGGAGGGGTACGAGCAGTACTTC	CASSRNREGYEQYF
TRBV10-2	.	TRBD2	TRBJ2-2	TGCGCCTCGGGTGGGAGGGCCGACACCGGGGAGCTGTTTTTT	CASGGRADTGELFF
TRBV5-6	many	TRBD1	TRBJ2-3	TGTGCCAGCAGCTTGGGGACAGGGAGCCCAGATACGCAGTATTTT	CASSLGTGSPDTQYF
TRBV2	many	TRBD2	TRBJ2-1	TGTGCCAGCAGTGGACGGGAGGGGGTATACAATGAGCAGTTCTTC	CASSGREGVYNEQFF
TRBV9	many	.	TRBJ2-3	TGTGCCAGCAGCGTAGACGCAGGATTCGGTACGCAGTATTTT	CASSVDAGFGTQYF
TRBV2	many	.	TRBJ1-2	TGTGCCAGCAGTGTAGGGGATGGCTACACCTTC	CASSVGDGYTF
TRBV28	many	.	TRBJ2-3	TGTGCCAGCTTGGGAAGGTTTGATCTGACAGATACGCAGTATTTT	CASLGRFDLTDTQYF
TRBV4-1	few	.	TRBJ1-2	TGCGCCAGCAGCCCTTGGGGGCCCCTTCAGCACTATGGCTACACCTTC	CASSPWGPLQHYGYTF
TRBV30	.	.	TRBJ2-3	TGTGCCTGGTCCGTCGTAGCCACAGATACGCAGTATTTT	CAWSVVATDTQYF
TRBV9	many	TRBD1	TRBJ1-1	TGTGCCAGCAGCGTTGGGACAGGGTGGTGGAACACTGAAGCTTTCTTT	CASSVGTGWWNTEAFF
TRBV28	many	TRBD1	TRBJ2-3	TGTGCCAGCAGCCAGCCAAGGGACAGGGATGGTGCGCAGTATTTT	CASSQPRDRDGAQYF
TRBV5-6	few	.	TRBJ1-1	TGTGCCAGCAGCGTAACCGGGGTAAACACTGAAGCTTTCTTT	CASSVTGVNTEAFF
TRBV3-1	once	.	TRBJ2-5	TGTGCCAGCAGCCAAGGATACGTGATGCGGGGTTACCAAGAGACCCAGTACTTC	CASSQGYVMRGYQETQYF
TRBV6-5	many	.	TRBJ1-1	TGTGCCAGCAGTTACGGGGGACCCACTGAAGCTTTCTTT	CASSYGGPTEAFF
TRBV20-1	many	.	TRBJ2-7	TGCAGTGCTAGGGGCACTAGTTCGGGCGAGCAGTACTTC	CSARGTSSGEQYF
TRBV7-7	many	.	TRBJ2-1	TGTGCTAGCAGCTTAGCAATCACCAATGAGCAGTTCTTC	CASSLAITNEQFF
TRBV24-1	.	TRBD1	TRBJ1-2	TGTGCCACCAGTGAAGCGGACAGGGGGCCCTATGGCTACACCTTC	CATSEADRGPYGYTF